The 13 T cell receptor beta chains below come from one sample, sequenced in a study of cytomegalovirus exposure and HLA in healthy donors. Use of 60 Vbeta and 13 Jbeta primers characterized the PCR. Measured with immunoSEQ multiplex PCR; TCRdb has only the in-frame clones, and not every one. The table records around 120,000 clones, roughly two thirds of them present only once. The sample comprised PBMCs. Every receptor here comes from a man aged 25-40 years in good health and CMV-seropositive.

The CDR3 spells CASSQGPGQGYEQYF. The CDR3 region has the DNA TGCGCCAGCAGCCAAGGTCCGGGACAGGGATACGAGCAGTACTTC. V gene TRBV4-3 combines with J gene TRBJ2-7, with TRBD1 matching over 9 bases. Germline assignment: CDR1 LGHNA and CDR2 YSLEER. The CDR3 is 15 residues long. After removal of 1 base from V and 4 bases from J, the junction contained 5 bases not matched to a gene.

The chain recombines TRBV6-6 with TRBJ1-4, with D perhaps matching TRBD1 (5 bases). The V gene's germline CDR1 is MNHNY and CDR2 SVGAGI (reference sequence). This CDR3 region has 13 residues. With 2 bases removed from V and 8 bases from J, the gap between germline ends came to 9 bases. The CDR3 here is CASSYVTEEKLFF. Written as DNA, the CDR3 is TGTGCCAGCAGTTACGTGACAGAGGAAAAACTGTTTTTT.

The V gene is TRBV25-1, the J gene TRBJ2-7; D may be TRBD2 (6 bases). The CDR3 is 12 amino acids. Germline V lookup: CDR1 MGHDK, CDR2 SYGVNS. Deletions cut 7 bases from V and 4 bases from J, with 11 bases between. CDR3 coding DNA: TGTGCCAGCACATCTAGCGCTTACGAGCAGTACTTC. Translating it yields CASTSSAYEQYF.

The chain links TRBV4-2 to TRBJ2-1, with 12 bases that match TRBD2. Germline lookup yields CDR1 LGHNA and CDR2 YNFKEQ. Trimming at V came to 0 bases and at J to 4 bases, leaving 10 bases not matched to a gene. This CDR3 is built from 19 residues. The chain's CDR3 is CASSQEGGTSGRYYNEQFF. In DNA, the CDR3 is TGTGCCAGCAGCCAAGAAGGTGGGACTAGCGGGCGATATTACAATGAGCAGTTCTTC.

This clone has more than one count but fewer than ten. J is TRBJ1-5 and V is TRBV6-5; no definite D call. CDR3 size: 13 residues. Trimming pared 8 bases from V and 4 bases from J, leaving 12 bases between. The V gene's germline CDR1 is MNHEY and CDR2 SVGAGI. In nucleotides, the CDR3 is TGTGCCAGCCACCGGAGCCGGAATCAGCCCCAGCATTTT. Translating it yields CASHRSRNQPQHF.

This clone was seen a few times. This chain connects TRBV2 to TRBJ2-1, with D maybe TRBD2 (6 bases). The CDR3 sequence is 15 residues long. Germline-derived CDR1 and CDR2 are SNHLY and FYNNEI. V dropped 7 bases and J dropped 0 bases, with 13 bases sitting between them. The CDR3 DNA reads TGTGCCAGCAACCGGGAGAGGACCTCCTACAATGAGCAGTTCTTC. Amino acids: CASNRERTSYNEQFF.

J is TRBJ1-5 and V is TRBV28; 7 bases are a match to TRBD1. The germline CDR1 and CDR2 sequences are MDHEN and SYDVKM. The CDR3 extends over 13 amino acids. After removal of 8 bases from V and 6 bases from J, the junction contained 7 bases not matched to a gene. CDR3 coding DNA: TGTGCCAGCTCAGGGGGAGGAGGTCAGCCCCAGCATTTT. This gives the protein CASSGGGGQPQHF.

V usage is TRBV11-3 and J usage is TRBJ2-7, with a tentative D call TRBD2 (6 bases). There are 18 residues in the CDR3. Germline V lookup: CDR1 SGHNT, CDR2 YENEEA. V was pared by 2 bases and J by 5 bases, with 25 bases between. The CDR3 region has the DNA TGTGCCAGCAGCTTAAAACCCCTGTTGAGGGAGGAATGGAACGAGCAGTACTTC. Encoded protein: CASSLKPLLREEWNEQYF.

In DNA, the CDR3 is TGTGCCAGCAGTGACGGACTAGCGGTCTACGAGCAGTACTTC. Protein sequence: CASSDGLAVYEQYF. This chain joins TRBV6-1 and TRBJ2-7; 10 bases agree with TRBD2. This CDR3 spans 14 amino acids. V shed 3 bases and J 3 bases; nucleotides not matched to a gene: 2. Germline lookup yields CDR1 MNHNS and CDR2 SASEGT.

The chain couples TRBV7-3 to TRBJ2-3; 10 bases agree with TRBD2. Germline V gene lookup returns CDR1 SGHTA and CDR2 FQGTGA. After removal of 4 bases from V and 10 bases from J, the junction contained 2 bases not matched to a gene. The CDR3 extends over 12 amino acids. The CDR3 loop is CASSSGLAAQYF. CDR3 nucleotides: TGTGCCAGCAGCTCCGGACTAGCGGCGCAGTATTTT. Looking up the rest from reference TRBV7-3 and TRBJ2-3 gives the full variable domain: GAGVSQTPSNKVTEKGKYVELRCDPISGHTALYWYRQSLGQGPEFLIYFQGTGAADDSGLPNDRFFAVRPEGSVSTLKIQRTERGDSAVYLCASSSGLAAQYFGPGTRLTVL.

The chain uses TRBV10-3 and TRBJ2-1, with 9 bases matching TRBD2. The CDR3 extends over 16 amino acids. Trimming removed 0 bases from V and 4 bases from J; junction bases left unmatched: 4. Germline V gene sequence: CDR1 ENHRY, CDR2 SYGVKD. Here the CDR3 reads CAISESLAGLYNEQFF. The CDR3, as DNA: TGTGCCATCAGTGAGTCGCTAGCGGGGCTTTACAATGAGCAGTTCTTC.

This chain uses TRBV2 with TRBJ1-5, with D hard to call. The CDR3 is 15 residues long. Germline V gene data show CDR1 as SNHLY and CDR2 as FYNNEI. Trimming took off 8 bases at V and 9 bases at J, with 23 bases between the two ends. CDR3 region: CASSLPLSAVRPQHF. CDR3 DNA: TGTGCCAGCTCCCTCCCGCTGAGTGCCGTTAGGCCCCAGCATTTT. Using reference TRBV2 and TRBJ1-5 for the parts outside the CDR3, the full variable domain is EPEVTQTPSHQVTQMGQEVILRCVPISNHLYFYWYRQILGQKVEFLVSFYNNEISEKSEIFDDQFSVERPDGSNFTLKIRSTKLEDSAMYFCASSLPLSAVRPQHFGDGTRLSIL.

The chain combines TRBV6-5 with TRBJ1-6; TRBD1 matches 8 bases. The CDR3 covers 15 residues. CDR1 MNHEY and CDR2 SVGAGI come from the germline V gene. V was clipped by 1 base and J by 6 bases; unmatched bases: 2. The CDR3 spells CASSYWTGSNSPLHF. Here the CDR3 DNA reads TGTGCCAGCAGTTACTGGACAGGGTCTAATTCACCCCTCCACTTT.